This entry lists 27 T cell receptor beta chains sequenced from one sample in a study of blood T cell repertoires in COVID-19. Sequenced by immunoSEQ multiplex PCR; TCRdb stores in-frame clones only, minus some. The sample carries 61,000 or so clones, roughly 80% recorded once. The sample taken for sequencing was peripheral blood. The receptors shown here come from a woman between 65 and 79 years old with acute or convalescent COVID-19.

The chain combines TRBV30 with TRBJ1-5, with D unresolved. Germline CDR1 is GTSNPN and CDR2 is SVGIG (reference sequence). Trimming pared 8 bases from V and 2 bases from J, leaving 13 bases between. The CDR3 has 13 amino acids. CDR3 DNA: TGTGCCCCACAATACCGGGGCAATCAGCCCCAGCATTTT. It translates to CAPQYRGNQPQHF.

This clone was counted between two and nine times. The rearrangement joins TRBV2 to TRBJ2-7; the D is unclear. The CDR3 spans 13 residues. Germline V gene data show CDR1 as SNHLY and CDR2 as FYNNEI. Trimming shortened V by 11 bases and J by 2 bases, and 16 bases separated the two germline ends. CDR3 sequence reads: CAVRVALAYEQYF. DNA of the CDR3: TGTGCCGTACGGGTAGCTCTTGCCTACGAGCAGTACTTC.

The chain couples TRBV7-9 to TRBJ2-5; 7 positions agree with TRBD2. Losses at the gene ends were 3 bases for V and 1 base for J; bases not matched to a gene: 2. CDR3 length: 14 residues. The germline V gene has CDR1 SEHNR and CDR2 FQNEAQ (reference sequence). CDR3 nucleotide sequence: TGTGCCAGCAGCTTCGCGGGGGTCCAAGAGACCCAGTACTTC. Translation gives CASSFAGVQETQYF.

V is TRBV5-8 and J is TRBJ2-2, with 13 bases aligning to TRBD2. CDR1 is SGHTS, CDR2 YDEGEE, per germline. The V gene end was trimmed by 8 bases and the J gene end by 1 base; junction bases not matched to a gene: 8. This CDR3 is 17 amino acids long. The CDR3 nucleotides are TGTGCCAGTCAACCAGGGACTAGCGGGGTGAACACCGGGGAGCTGTTTTTT. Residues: CASQPGTSGVNTGELFF.

CDR3 DNA: TGCGCCAGCAGCTTGGGAGGGAACTCCTACAATGAGCAGTTCTTC. This encodes CASSLGGNSYNEQFF. The chain joins TRBV5-1 to TRBJ2-1, with TRBD2 as a possible D gene (5 bases). V lost 0 bases and J 0 bases, leaving 7 bases between the germline ends. The CDR3 has 15 residues. Germline loops: CDR1 SGHRS, CDR2 YFSETQ.

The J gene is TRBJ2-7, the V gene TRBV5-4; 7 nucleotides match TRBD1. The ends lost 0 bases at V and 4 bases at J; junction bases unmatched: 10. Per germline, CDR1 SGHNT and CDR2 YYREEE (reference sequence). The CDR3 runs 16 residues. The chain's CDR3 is CASSLGLGDSPYEQYF. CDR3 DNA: TGTGCCAGCAGCTTGGGGCTGGGGGACAGCCCTTACGAGCAGTACTTC.

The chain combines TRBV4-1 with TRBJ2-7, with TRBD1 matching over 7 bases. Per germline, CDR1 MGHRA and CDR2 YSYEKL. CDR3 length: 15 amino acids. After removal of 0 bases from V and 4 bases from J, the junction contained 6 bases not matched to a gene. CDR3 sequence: CASSQDGTAVYEQYF. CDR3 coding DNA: TGCGCCAGCAGCCAAGATGGGACAGCCGTATACGAGCAGTACTTC.

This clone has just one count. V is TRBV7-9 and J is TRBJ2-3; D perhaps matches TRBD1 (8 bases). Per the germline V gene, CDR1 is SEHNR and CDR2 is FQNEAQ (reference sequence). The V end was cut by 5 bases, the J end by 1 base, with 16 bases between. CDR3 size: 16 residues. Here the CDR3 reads CASSPWGGQGTDTQYF. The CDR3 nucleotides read TGTGCCAGCAGCCCTTGGGGGGGACAGGGCACAGATACGCAGTATTTT. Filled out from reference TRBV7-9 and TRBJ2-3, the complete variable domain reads DTGVSQNPRHKITKRGQNVTFRCDPISEHNRLYWYRQTLGQGPEFLTYFQNEAQLEKSRLLSDRFSAERPKGSFSTLEIQRTEQGDSAMYLCASSPWGGQGTDTQYFGPGTRLTVL.

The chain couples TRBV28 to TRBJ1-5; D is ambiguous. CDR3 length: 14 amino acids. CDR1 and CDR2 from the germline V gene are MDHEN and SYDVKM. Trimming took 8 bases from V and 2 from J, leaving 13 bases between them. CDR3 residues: CASATGNGNQPQHF. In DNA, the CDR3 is TGTGCCAGCGCGACGGGAAACGGCAATCAGCCCCAGCATTTT.

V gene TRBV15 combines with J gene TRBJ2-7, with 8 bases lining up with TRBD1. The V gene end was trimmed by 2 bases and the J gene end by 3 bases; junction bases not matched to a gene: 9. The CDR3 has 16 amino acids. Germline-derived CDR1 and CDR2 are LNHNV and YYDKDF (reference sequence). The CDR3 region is CATSRQPPGQGYEQYF. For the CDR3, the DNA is TGTGCCACCAGCAGACAACCGCCTGGACAGGGCTACGAGCAGTACTTC.

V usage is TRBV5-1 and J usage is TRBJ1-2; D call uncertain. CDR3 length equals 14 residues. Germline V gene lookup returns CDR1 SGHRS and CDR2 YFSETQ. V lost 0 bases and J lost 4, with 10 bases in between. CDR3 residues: CASSLDPGSYGYTF. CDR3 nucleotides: TGCGCCAGCAGCTTGGATCCAGGATCCTATGGCTACACCTTC.

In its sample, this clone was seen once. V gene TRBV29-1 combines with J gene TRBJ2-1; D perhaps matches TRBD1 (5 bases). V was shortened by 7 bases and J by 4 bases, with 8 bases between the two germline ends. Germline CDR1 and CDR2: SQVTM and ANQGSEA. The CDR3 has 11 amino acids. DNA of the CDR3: TGCAGCGCCAGGGTTTACAATGAGCAGTTCTTC. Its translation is CSARVYNEQFF.

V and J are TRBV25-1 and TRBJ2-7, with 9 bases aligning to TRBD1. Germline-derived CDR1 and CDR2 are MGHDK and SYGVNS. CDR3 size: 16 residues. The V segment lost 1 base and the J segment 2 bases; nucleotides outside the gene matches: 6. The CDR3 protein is CASSESGTGRTYEQYF. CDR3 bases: TGTGCCAGCAGTGAATCGGGGACAGGGAGGACCTACGAGCAGTACTTC.

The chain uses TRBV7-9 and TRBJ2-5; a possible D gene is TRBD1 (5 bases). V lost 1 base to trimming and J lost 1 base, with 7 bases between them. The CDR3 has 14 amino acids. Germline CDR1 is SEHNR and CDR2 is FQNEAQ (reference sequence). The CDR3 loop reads CASSLDTGQETQYF. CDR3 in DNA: TGTGCCAGCAGCTTAGATACAGGCCAAGAGACCCAGTACTTC.

CDR3 residues: CASSSAGLQETQYF. The CDR3 DNA reads TGTGCCAGCAGCTCAGCGGGACTCCAAGAGACCCAGTACTTC. The chain carries TRBV7-9 and TRBJ2-5, with 7 bases that match TRBD2. V lost 4 bases, J lost 1 base, and 3 bases stayed unmatched. This CDR3 region has 14 residues. CDR1 is SEHNR, CDR2 FQNEAQ, per germline (reference sequence).

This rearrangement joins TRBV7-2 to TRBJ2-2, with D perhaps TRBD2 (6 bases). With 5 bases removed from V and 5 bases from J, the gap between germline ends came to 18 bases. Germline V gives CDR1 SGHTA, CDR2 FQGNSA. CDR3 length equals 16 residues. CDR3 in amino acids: CASSHGGAEPTGELFF. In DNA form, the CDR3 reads TGTGCCAGCAGCCACGGCGGGGCCGAGCCTACCGGGGAGCTGTTTTTT.

The CDR3 spells CASSEGTGSGNTIYF. Here the CDR3 DNA reads TGTGCCAGCAGTGAGGGAACGGGATCAGGAAACACCATATATTTT. The J gene is TRBJ1-3, the V gene TRBV6-1; D is unclear. Germline V CDR1 and CDR2: MNHNS, SASEGT. V dropped 3 bases and J dropped 4 bases, with 13 bases sitting between them. The CDR3 runs to 15 residues.

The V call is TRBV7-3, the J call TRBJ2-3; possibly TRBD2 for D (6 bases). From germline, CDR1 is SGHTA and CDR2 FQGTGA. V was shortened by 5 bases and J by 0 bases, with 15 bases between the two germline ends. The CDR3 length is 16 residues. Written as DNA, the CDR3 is TGTGCCAGCAGCCCGGGGGTAAATCCTAGCACAGATACGCAGTATTTT. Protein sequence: CASSPGVNPSTDTQYF.

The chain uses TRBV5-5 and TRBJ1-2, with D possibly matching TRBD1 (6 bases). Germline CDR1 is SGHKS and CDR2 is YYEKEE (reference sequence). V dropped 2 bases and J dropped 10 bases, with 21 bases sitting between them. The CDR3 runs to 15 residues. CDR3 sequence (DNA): TGTGCCAGCAGCTTTTCAACTTTAGGACAGTCGGCCTACACCTTC. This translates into CASSFSTLGQSAYTF.

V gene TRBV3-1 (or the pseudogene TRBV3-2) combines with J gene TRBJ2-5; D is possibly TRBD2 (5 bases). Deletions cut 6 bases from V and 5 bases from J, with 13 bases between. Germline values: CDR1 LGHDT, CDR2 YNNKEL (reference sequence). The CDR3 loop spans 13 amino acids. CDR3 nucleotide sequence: TGTGCCAGCAGTCCGAGGGTGGGGGAGACCCAGTACTTC. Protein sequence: CASSPRVGETQYF.

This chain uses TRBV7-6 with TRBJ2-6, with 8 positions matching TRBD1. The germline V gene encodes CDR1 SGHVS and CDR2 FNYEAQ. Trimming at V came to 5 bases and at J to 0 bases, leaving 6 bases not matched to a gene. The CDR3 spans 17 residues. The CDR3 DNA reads TGTGCCAGCAGCCCCTGGACAGGGAACTCTGGGGCCAACGTCCTGACTTTC. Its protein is CASSPWTGNSGANVLTF.

The CDR3 spells CASSLGTAFGYTF. The DNA of the CDR3 is TGTGCCAGCAGTTTAGGGACAGCCTTTGGCTACACCTTC. The gene calls are TRBV6-2 or TRBV6-3 and TRBJ1-2, with 7 bases lining up with TRBD1. Germline CDR1 is MNHEY and CDR2 is SVGEGT. This CDR3 spans 13 amino acids. J gave up 7 bases and V 4 bases, and 6 bases lay outside the gene matches.

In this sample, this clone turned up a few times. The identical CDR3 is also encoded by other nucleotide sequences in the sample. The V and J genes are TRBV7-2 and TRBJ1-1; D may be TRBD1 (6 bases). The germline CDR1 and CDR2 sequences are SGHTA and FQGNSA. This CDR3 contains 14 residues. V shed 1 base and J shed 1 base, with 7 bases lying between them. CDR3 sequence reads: CASSLVGGNTEAFF. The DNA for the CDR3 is TGTGCCAGCAGCTTAGTAGGGGGGAACACTGAAGCTTTCTTT.

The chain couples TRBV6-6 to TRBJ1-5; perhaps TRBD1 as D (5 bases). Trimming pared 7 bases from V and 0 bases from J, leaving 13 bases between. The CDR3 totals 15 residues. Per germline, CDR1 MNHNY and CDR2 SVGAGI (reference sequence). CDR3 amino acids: CASTTGGLSNQPQHF. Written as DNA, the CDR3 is TGTGCCAGCACCACGGGGGGACTTAGCAATCAGCCCCAGCATTTT.

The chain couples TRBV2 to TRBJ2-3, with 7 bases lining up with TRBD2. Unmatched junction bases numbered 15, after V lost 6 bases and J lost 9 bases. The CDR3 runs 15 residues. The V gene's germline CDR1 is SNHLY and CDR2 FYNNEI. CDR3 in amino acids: CASSPIQRGGETQYF. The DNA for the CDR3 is TGTGCCAGCAGCCCAATCCAGCGGGGCGGAGAGACGCAGTATTTT.

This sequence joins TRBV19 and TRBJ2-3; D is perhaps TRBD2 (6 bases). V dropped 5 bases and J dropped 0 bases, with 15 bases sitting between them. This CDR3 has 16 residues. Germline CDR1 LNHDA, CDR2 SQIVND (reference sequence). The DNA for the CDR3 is TGTGCCAGTAGTTTGGGGCGGGATGCTAGCACAGATACGCAGTATTTT. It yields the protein CASSLGRDASTDTQYF.

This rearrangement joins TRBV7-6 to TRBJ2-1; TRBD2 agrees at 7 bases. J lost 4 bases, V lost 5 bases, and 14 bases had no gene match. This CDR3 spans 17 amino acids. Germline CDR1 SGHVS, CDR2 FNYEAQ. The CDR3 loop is CASSPLNAGVKYNEQFF. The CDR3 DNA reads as TGTGCCAGCAGCCCCCTAAATGCGGGGGTGAAATACAATGAGCAGTTCTTC.